The clone carrying this T cell receptor beta chain was counted many times. The antigen remains undetermined. Assembly of TCR beta libraries relied on iRepertoire HTBI primers together with Arm-PCR of CDR3 regions. One entry per CDR3 protein results from TCRdb running MiXCR on the multiplex PCR reads. The sample includes around 460,000 distinct CDR3 sequences, approximately 15% of them seen just once. The data derive from a study of regulatory T cells in long-lasting Graves disease. Across the study: Antithyroid drugs had been taken by newly diagnosed Graves' patients for under 3 months.

Overall study results and limits: Persistent patients had more shared public clonotypes (about 2,700) than new patients (around 950).

Time point noted: newly diagnosed GD, antithyroid drugs for less than 3 months. Isolated PBMC RNA provided the starting material for the TCR library. These data are also associated with another study on T cells in Graves' hyperthyroidism and ophthalmopathy. That publication notes: On the basis of clinical symptoms, serum thyroxine and TRAb, thyroid ultrasound and orbital computed tomography, diagnoses were made. The TCR CDR3 was amplified in a first-round RT-PCR using the HTBI primer set.

This TCR derives from a woman between 50 and 59 years old with Graves disease. The sample in question was peripheral blood mononuclear cells (PBMCs), obtained at new diagnosis, from a patient treated with antithyroid drugs.

CDR3 sequence (DNA): TGTGCCAGCAGCTTAGAAGCGCCAGATGAGCAGTTCTTC. As protein: CASSLEAPDEQFF. The J gene is TRBJ2-1, the V gene TRBV11-2, with D unclear. V lost 0 bases, J lost 8 bases, and 8 bases lay in between. The CDR3 runs to 13 residues. The germline V gene has CDR1 SGHAT and CDR2 FQNNGV.